A selection of T cell receptor beta chains follows, all from one sample in a study of cytomegalovirus exposure and HLA in healthy donors. TCRdb's table, derived via immunoSEQ multiplex PCR, lists solely in-frame clones and lacks some. The profile shows 130,000 to 150,000 clones, 76% of them singletons. The sequencing input was PBMCs. All receptors derive from a woman aged 40 to 55 in good health and CMV-seronegative. Each CDR3 is given with its conserved first and last residue. A D gene is named only where the DNA matches it firmly. Only some rows state a clone size, as once, few, many or a class for expanded clones.

J,V,size,D,length,DNA,CDR3
TRBJ2-2,TRBV7-9,-,-,15,TGTGCCAGCAGCTCCCGGAGGGGGGGGCCCGGGGAGCTGTTTTTT,CASSSRRGGPGELFF
TRBJ1-3,TRBV4-2,-,-,17,TGTGCCAGCAGCCAAGAGGAAGGGGGTGTAGCTGGAAACACCATATATTTT,CASSQEEGGVAGNTIYF
TRBJ2-6,TRBV6-6,few,TRBD2,16,TGTGCCAGCAGTTACTCTGGACTAGCTGGGGCCAACGTCCTGACTTTC,CASSYSGLAGANVLTF
TRBJ1-2,TRBV4-1,-,TRBD1,16,TGCGCCAGCAGCCCTACGATGGACAGGAGGAGCTATGGCTACACCTTC,CASSPTMDRRSYGYTF
TRBJ1-2,TRBV29-1,-,-,14,TGCAGCGTTGAAGATCTGCCAGGCAACTATGGCTACACCTTC,CSVEDLPGNYGYTF
TRBJ2-3,TRBV5-5,-,TRBD1,13,TGTGCCAGCAGTAAACAGGGGTCAGATACGCAGTATTTT,CASSKQGSDTQYF
TRBJ1-1,TRBV7-9,few,-,14,TGTGCCAGCAGCGAAGACACGAACGTTAGGGAAGCTTTCTTT,CASSEDTNVREAFF
TRBJ1-2,TRBV5-6,few,TRBD1,13,TGTGCCAGCAGCTCGGACAGGTTCTATGGCTACACCTTC,CASSSDRFYGYTF
TRBJ2-3,TRBV7-2,once,TRBD2,18,TGTGCCAGCAGCTTAGACCCCTTCGCGGGAGCTAAAGCAGATACGCAGTATTTT,CASSLDPFAGAKADTQYF
TRBJ2-4,TRBV10-2,-,-,13,TGCGCCAGCAGTGAGGGGCAGAAAAACATTCAGTACTTC,CASSEGQKNIQYF
TRBJ1-2,TRBV11-2,-,-,14,TGTGCCAGCAGCTTAGAAACATGGGGGGGAGGCTACACCTTC,CASSLETWGGGYTF
TRBJ2-7,TRBV30,-,-,15,TGTGCCTGGAGTGTACATATGGGGGCCTCCTACGAGCAGTACTTC,CAWSVHMGASYEQYF
TRBJ1-5,TRBV6-1,-,TRBD1,16,TGTGCCAGCAGTGAAGAAGCGGGACAGGGGAATCAGCCCCAGCATTTT,CASSEEAGQGNQPQHF
TRBJ2-2,TRBV6-5,-,TRBD1,15,TGTGCCAGCAGTCCATACAGGGGAAGCACCGGGGAGCTGTTTTTT,CASSPYRGSTGELFF
TRBJ1-1,TRBV12-5,once,TRBD1,15,TGTGCTAGTGGTTCCTGGACAGGGACGAACACTGAAGCTTTCTTT,CASGSWTGTNTEAFF
TRBJ2-1,TRBV6-5,-,TRBD2,12,TGTGCCAGCAGTCGACTAGCGAATGAGCAGTTCTTC,CASSRLANEQFF
TRBJ1-5,TRBV29-1,once,TRBD1,15,TGCAGCGTTGAAGATCCCGGGACAGGGGGTCTGGTCCAGCATTTT,CSVEDPGTGGLVQHF
TRBJ2-2,TRBV29-1,once,-,11,TGCAGCGTTGTCGTCACCGGGGAGCTGTTTTTT,CSVVVTGELFF
TRBJ1-5,TRBV6-1,-,TRBD1,15,TGTGCCAGTCAACGACAGGGGTATGGCAATCAGCCCCAGCATTTT,CASQRQGYGNQPQHF
TRBJ1-1,TRBV6-1,few,TRBD1,14,TGTGCCACTTTACGACAGGGAATGAACACTGAAGCTTTCTTT,CATLRQGMNTEAFF
TRBJ2-1,TRBV6-1,-,TRBD2,16,TGTGCCAGCAGTGGCCCGCTAGCGGGGGCTTACAATGAGCAGTTCTTC,CASSGPLAGAYNEQFF
TRBJ2-1,TRBV5-4,-,TRBD2,15,TGTGCCAGCAGCTCACTAGCGGGAGGGCCTAATGAGCAGTTCTTC,CASSSLAGGPNEQFF
TRBJ2-3,TRBV5-1,-,-,15,TGCGCCAGCTGGAGCGGAGCCCCTAGCACAGATACGCAGTATTTT,CASWSGAPSTDTQYF
TRBJ1-1,TRBV9,-,-,15,TGTGCCAGCAGCGTATGGGGAGGGGTGAACACTGAAGCTTTCTTT,CASSVWGGVNTEAFF
TRBJ2-7,TRBV9,once,TRBD2,14,TGTGCCAGCAGCGTAGGATCTAGCGGCTACGAGCAGTACTTC,CASSVGSSGYEQYF
TRBJ2-7,TRBV19,-,-,15,TGTGCCAGTAGTATAGCGGAAATCGGGTATTACGAGCAGTACTTC,CASSIAEIGYYEQYF
TRBJ2-2,TRBV4-2,-,-,17,TGTGCCAGCAGCCAAGATCCCGGGGAAGGAAGAACCGGGGAGCTGTTTTTT,CASSQDPGEGRTGELFF
TRBJ2-3,TRBV5-4,few,-,14,TGTGCCAGCAGCTCGACGGACTCCACAGATACGCAGTATTTT,CASSSTDSTDTQYF
TRBJ2-2,TRBV21-1,-,-,19,TGTGCCAGCAGCAAAGTGGGCCTTACAGGGGGTGAGAGTGGCGGGGAGCTGTTTTTT,CASSKVGLTGGESGGELFF
TRBJ1-1,TRBV6-5,-,-,16,TGTGCCAGCAGTTACATATCAGGTCTTAGGAACACTGAAGCTTTCTTT,CASSYISGLRNTEAFF
TRBJ2-2,TRBV9,-,TRBD2,16,TGTGCCAGTAGCAGACGGGCGGGGGTAAACACCGGGGAGCTGTTTTTT,CASSRRAGVNTGELFF
TRBJ1-5,TRBV5-4,-,-,13,TGTGCCAGCAGCTTTGAACAGAATCAGCCCCAGCATTTT,CASSFEQNQPQHF
TRBJ1-1,TRBV30,-,-,13,TGTGCCTGGAGTGTACATGAGAACACTGAAGCTTTCTTT,CAWSVHENTEAFF
TRBJ1-3,TRBV10-3,once,TRBD1,13,TGTGCCATCAGTGACAGGGGGGGAAACACCATATATTTT,CAISDRGGNTIYF
TRBJ2-3,TRBV7-6,-,TRBD2,16,TGTGCCAGCAGCTTAGCGGGCGGGAGTTACACAGATACGCAGTATTTT,CASSLAGGSYTDTQYF
TRBJ1-1,TRBV6-5,-,TRBD1,13,TGTGCCAGCAGCCCGACAGGGTGGACTGAAGCTTTCTTT,CASSPTGWTEAFF
TRBJ2-1,TRBV5-1,-,-,16,TGCGCCAGCAGCTTGGGGCGGGGGCTATCCTCCAATGAGCAGTTCTTC,CASSLGRGLSSNEQFF
TRBJ2-7,TRBV11-2,-,TRBD2,13,TGTGCCAGCAGCTCTCTAGCGGGAGACGAGCAGTACTTC,CASSSLAGDEQYF
TRBJ2-1,TRBV28,-,TRBD2,14,TGTGCCAGCAGCCCTAGCGGGGCCCTAAATGAGCAGTTCTTC,CASSPSGALNEQFF
TRBJ1-2,TRBV18,-,-,13,TGTGCCAGCTCCGACAGAAATAACTATGGCTACACCTTC,CASSDRNNYGYTF
TRBJ2-5,TRBV5-1,-,TRBD2,15,TGCGCCAGCAGCTTGGGGCGGGGGGGCCCTGAGACCCAGTACTTC,CASSLGRGGPETQYF
TRBJ2-7,TRBV5-4,-,TRBD2,16,TGTGCCAGCAGCCATTTAGCGGGGGGGCAGGATGGGGAGCAGTACTTC,CASSHLAGGQDGEQYF
TRBJ2-7,TRBV6-6,-,-,16,TGTGCCAGCAGTTACCTTGGTGGAATAGCCGGCTACGAGCAGTACTTC,CASSYLGGIAGYEQYF
TRBJ2-7,TRBV15,-,-,15,TGTGCCACCAGCCCAAATTCTTTCGGCTCCTACGAGCAGTACTTC,CATSPNSFGSYEQYF
TRBJ1-6,TRBV16,-,-,14,TGTGCCAGCAGCCGCAGGGGAACTAATTCACCCCTCCACTTT,CASSRRGTNSPLHF
TRBJ2-3,TRBV6-1,-,-,14,TGTGCCAGCAGCACTCATAGCGATGCAGATACGCAGTATTTT,CASSTHSDADTQYF
TRBJ2-1,TRBV5-1,-,TRBD1,15,TGCGCCAGCAGCTTGTCCGTACAGGGGACCAATGAGCAGTTCTTC,CASSLSVQGTNEQFF